These 14 T cell receptor beta chains share one sample of origin, sequenced in a study of cytomegalovirus exposure and HLA in healthy donors (dated by TCRdb to the late 2010s). The library relied on the immunoSEQ multiplex PCR assay. A mixture of 60 forward primers for TCR Vbeta segments and 13 reverse primers for TCR Jbeta segments was used in the multiplex PCR. TCRdb re-hosts the immuneACCESS table, in-frame sequences only. Its copies lack some clones; in the studies checked, an unresolved V gene accounts for under half of them, and the cause for the rest is not known. Across this sample there are tens of thousands of clones, with over 60% seen only once. The ten top clones hold 3.9% of the sample. Specimen: PBMCs. Receptors originate from a man aged 25 to 40 in good health and CMV-seronegative.

V is TRBV9 and J is TRBJ1-3; the D gene is possibly TRBD1 (6 bases). Germline CDR1 is SGDLS and CDR2 is YYNGEE. Between the trimmed V and J ends, which lost 0 bases and 1 base, there was a span of 14 bases. The CDR3 is 17 amino acids. The DNA for the CDR3 is TGTGCCAGCAGCGTAGTTCCGGACAGCCCGTCTGGAAACACCATATATTTT. It specifies CASSVVPDSPSGNTIYF.

This chain connects TRBV7-6 to TRBJ1-2; D is uncertain. The germline gives CDR1 SGHVS, CDR2 FNYEAQ. This CDR3 comprises 13 residues. The V and J ends lost 7 bases and 4 bases respectively, with 13 bases between them. The CDR3 region is CASTPLGSYGYTF. For the CDR3, the DNA is TGTGCCAGCACCCCCCTGGGCTCCTATGGCTACACCTTC.

The chain is built from TRBV30 and TRBJ1-2; tentatively, D is TRBD1 (6 bases). This CDR3 contains 14 residues. Germline CDR1 and CDR2: GTSNPN and SVGIG (reference sequence). Trimming took off 2 bases at V and 2 bases at J, with 12 bases between the two ends. CDR3 amino acids: CAWSLRGANYGYTF. The CDR3 region has the DNA TGTGCCTGGAGTCTACGGGGGGCAAACTATGGCTACACCTTC.

This clone is medium-sized within its sample. The genes are TRBV6-4 and TRBJ2-3, with TRBD1 as a possible D gene (6 bases). CDR3 length: 15 amino acids. Germline loops: CDR1 MRHNA, CDR2 SNTAGT. V was clipped by 6 bases and J by 4 bases, with 17 bases between them. In DNA form, the CDR3 reads TGTGCCAGCAGAGCAGGGGATGGGGGCCCAGATACGCAGTATTTT. Protein: CASRAGDGGPDTQYF.

V usage is TRBV11-2 and J usage is TRBJ2-3; D gene ambiguous. V was pared by 4 bases and J by 2 bases, with 7 bases between. There are 13 residues in the CDR3. Germline values: CDR1 SGHAT, CDR2 FQNNGV. The CDR3 spells CASSSHHTDTQYF. The CDR3 coding sequence is TGTGCCAGCAGCTCACACCACACAGATACGCAGTATTTT. Based on the CDR3 plus reference TRBV11-2 and TRBJ2-3, the full variable domain is EAGVAQSPRYKIIEKRQSVAFWCNPISGHATLYWYQQILGQGPKLLIQFQNNGVVDDSQLPKDRFSAERLKGVDSTLKIQPAKLEDSAVYLCASSSHHTDTQYFGPGTRLTVL.

The gene calls are TRBV7-2 and TRBJ1-3; D ambiguous. The ends were cut back, 5 bases at V and 4 bases at J, with 15 bases in the middle. The V gene's germline CDR1 is SGHTA and CDR2 FQGNSA. The CDR3 has 15 amino acids. CDR3 sequence (DNA): TGTGCCAGCAGCCCGGGGAGGGAGTCGGGAAACACCATATATTTT. Translated, it gives CASSPGRESGNTIYF.

The chain has TRBV28 and TRBJ1-6; D perhaps matches TRBD1 (5 bases). Germline loops: CDR1 MDHEN, CDR2 SYDVKM. V lost 5 bases, J lost 8 bases, and 10 bases lay in between. CDR3 length: 13 residues. In DNA form, the CDR3 reads TGTGCCAGCAGTAGTGGGGCGCATTCACCCCTCCACTTT. Amino acid sequence: CASSSGAHSPLHF.

This clone was seen a few times. This chain uses TRBV7-9 with TRBJ1-2; 7 nucleotides line up with TRBD1. J lost 2 bases, V lost 2 bases, and 5 bases had no gene match. The CDR3 is 15 amino acids. CDR1 and CDR2 from the germline V gene are SEHNR and FQNEAQ (reference sequence). The CDR3 spells CASSLSQTGNYGYTF. CDR3 in DNA: TGTGCCAGCAGCTTAAGCCAGACAGGGAACTATGGCTACACCTTC.

V usage is TRBV28 and J usage is TRBJ1-1; a possible D gene is TRBD1 (6 bases). From germline, CDR1 is MDHEN and CDR2 SYDVKM. The CDR3 is 14 amino acids. The germline V and J ends were trimmed by 10 bases and 0 bases, with 15 bases remaining between them. This CDR3 is CATQTGYMNTEAFF. Written as DNA, the CDR3 is TGTGCCACTCAGACAGGCTACATGAACACTGAAGCTTTCTTT.

This sequence joins TRBV5-1 and TRBJ1-1; D is possibly TRBD1 (5 bases). The CDR3 sequence is 14 residues long. Germline CDR1 SGHRS, CDR2 YFSETQ. Trimming took 3 bases from V and 2 from J, leaving 11 bases between them. For the CDR3, the DNA is TGCGCCAGCAGCTCCGGGGGGGGAAACACTGAAGCTTTCTTT. Translated, it gives CASSSGGGNTEAFF.

The chain recombines TRBV27 with TRBJ2-1; the D gene is possibly TRBD2 (5 bases). The CDR3 has 15 amino acids. Germline assignment: CDR1 MNHEY and CDR2 SMNVEV (reference sequence). The V end was cut by 0 bases, the J end by 8 bases, with 14 bases between. The CDR3 is CASSLSFQSGYEQFF. DNA of the CDR3: TGTGCCAGCAGTTTATCCTTTCAATCGGGGTATGAGCAGTTCTTC.

The chain carries TRBV15 and TRBJ2-1, with D possibly TRBD2 on 6 matching bases. Germline V gives CDR1 LNHNV, CDR2 YYDKDF (reference sequence). Trimming stripped 5 bases from V and 9 bases from J, with 17 bases between. The CDR3 is 14 amino acids. The CDR3: CATSRSSAGTEQFF. The CDR3 DNA is TGTGCCACCAGCCGGTCCTCAGCGGGTACTGAGCAGTTCTTC.

Only a few counts were recorded for this clone. The chain links TRBV7-2 to TRBJ2-2; possible D gene TRBD1, 6 bases. CDR1 is SGHTA, CDR2 FQGNSA, per germline. This CDR3 contains 13 residues. The V and J ends lost 3 bases and 6 bases respectively, with 8 bases between them. DNA for the CDR3: TGTGCCAGCAGCTTTTGGGGGCCCGGGGAGCTGTTTTTT. Translated, it gives CASSFWGPGELFF.

The J gene is TRBJ1-4, the V gene TRBV6-1; 8 bases match TRBD1. The germline CDR1 and CDR2 sequences are MNHNS and SASEGT. Germline trimming cut 4 bases from V and 8 bases from J; bases unmatched to any gene: 9. The CDR3 extends over 15 amino acids. The CDR3 region is CASSAQTGVREKLFF. In DNA form, the CDR3 reads TGTGCCAGCAGTGCCCAGACAGGGGTGAGGGAAAAACTGTTTTTT.